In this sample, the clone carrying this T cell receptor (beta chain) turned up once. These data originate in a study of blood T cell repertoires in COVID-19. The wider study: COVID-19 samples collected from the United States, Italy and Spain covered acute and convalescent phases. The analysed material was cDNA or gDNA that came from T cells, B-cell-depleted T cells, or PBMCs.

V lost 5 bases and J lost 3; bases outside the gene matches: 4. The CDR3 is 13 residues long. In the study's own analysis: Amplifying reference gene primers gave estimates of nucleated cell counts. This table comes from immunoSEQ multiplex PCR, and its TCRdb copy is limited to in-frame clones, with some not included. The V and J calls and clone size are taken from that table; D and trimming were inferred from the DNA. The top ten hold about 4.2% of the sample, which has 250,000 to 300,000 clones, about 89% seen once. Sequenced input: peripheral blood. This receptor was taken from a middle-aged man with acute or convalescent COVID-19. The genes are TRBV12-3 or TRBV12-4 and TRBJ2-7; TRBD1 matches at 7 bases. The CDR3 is CASSRRDSYEQYF. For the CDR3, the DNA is TGTGCCAGCAGTCGCCGGGACAGCTACGAGCAGTACTTC.